The subject of this entry is one T cell receptor (beta chain). The data originate from a study of Ad26.COV2.S vaccination and SARS-CoV-2 variants. Treatment meaning: over 15 received Ad26.COV2.S at low or high dose, single or two shots; 5 received placebo; per-sample allocation not given. Sampling happened 63 days after the first vaccine or placebo injection. Libraries were prepared by immunoSEQ multiplex PCR; TCRdb keeps only in-frame clonotypes and omits some of them. The repertoire holds about 330,000 clones, with roughly 88% as singletons. The trim removed 0 bases at V and 4 bases at J, leaving 5 bases unmatched. This CDR3 has 15 amino acids. Germline lookup yields CDR1 LGHNA and CDR2 YSLEER.

This clonotype originated in a person between 18 and 65 years old who received the Ad26.COV2.S COVID-19 vaccine or a placebo. The sequences come from peripheral blood, collected in a trial of Ad26.COV2.S vaccine versus placebo. The V call is TRBV4-3, the J call TRBJ1-2; 7 nucleotides line up with TRBD1. CDR3 DNA sequence: TGCGCCAGCAGCCAAGAACAGGGGACGAGCTATGGCTACACCTTC. Protein: CASSQEQGTSYGYTF.